This TCR beta chain was sequenced for a study of T cells in Graves' hyperthyroidism and ophthalmopathy. Per germline, CDR1 SGHTA and CDR2 FQGTGA. The V end lost 5 bases, the J end lost 4 bases, and 19 bases lay between the germline ends. The CDR3 extends over 16 amino acids. Amplification of TCR beta CDR3 regions was performed using RNA transcripts as template. Researchers ran a first-round RT-PCR on the TCR CDR3 using the HTBI primer set. A single record per CDR3 protein comes from TCRdb applying MiXCR to the multiplex PCR reads. The table lists around 600,000 distinct CDR3 sequences, 15% to 18% of them singletons. This clonotype was picked up one time. Diagnosis relied on clinical symptoms, serum thyroxine and TRAb, thyroid ultrasound and orbital computed tomography. Using around 10 ml of fresh peripheral blood, PBMCs were prepared.

Sequencing was done on a sample of blood. V usage is TRBV7-3 and J usage is TRBJ2-3; tentatively, D is TRBD2 (6 bases). The clonotype comes from a woman aged 30 to 39 with Graves' hyperthyroidism. CDR3 in amino acids: CASSAQAGGTADTQYF. The CDR3 DNA is TGTGCCAGCAGCGCCCAAGCGGGCGGGACGGCAGATACGCAGTATTTT.